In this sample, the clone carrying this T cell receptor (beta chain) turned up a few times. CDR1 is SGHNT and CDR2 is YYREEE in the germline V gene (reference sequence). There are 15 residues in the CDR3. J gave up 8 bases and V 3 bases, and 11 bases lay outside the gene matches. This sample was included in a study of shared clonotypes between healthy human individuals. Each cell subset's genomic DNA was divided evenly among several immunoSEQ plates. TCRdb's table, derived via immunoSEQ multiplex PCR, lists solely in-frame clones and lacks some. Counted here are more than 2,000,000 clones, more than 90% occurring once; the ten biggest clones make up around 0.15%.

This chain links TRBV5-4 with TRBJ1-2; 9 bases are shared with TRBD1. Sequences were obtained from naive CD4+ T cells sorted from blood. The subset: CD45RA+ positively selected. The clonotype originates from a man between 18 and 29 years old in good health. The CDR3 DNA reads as TGTGCCAGCAGCTCACCGGGACAGGGAGTTGGAGGCTACACCTTC. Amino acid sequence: CASSSPGQGVGGYTF.